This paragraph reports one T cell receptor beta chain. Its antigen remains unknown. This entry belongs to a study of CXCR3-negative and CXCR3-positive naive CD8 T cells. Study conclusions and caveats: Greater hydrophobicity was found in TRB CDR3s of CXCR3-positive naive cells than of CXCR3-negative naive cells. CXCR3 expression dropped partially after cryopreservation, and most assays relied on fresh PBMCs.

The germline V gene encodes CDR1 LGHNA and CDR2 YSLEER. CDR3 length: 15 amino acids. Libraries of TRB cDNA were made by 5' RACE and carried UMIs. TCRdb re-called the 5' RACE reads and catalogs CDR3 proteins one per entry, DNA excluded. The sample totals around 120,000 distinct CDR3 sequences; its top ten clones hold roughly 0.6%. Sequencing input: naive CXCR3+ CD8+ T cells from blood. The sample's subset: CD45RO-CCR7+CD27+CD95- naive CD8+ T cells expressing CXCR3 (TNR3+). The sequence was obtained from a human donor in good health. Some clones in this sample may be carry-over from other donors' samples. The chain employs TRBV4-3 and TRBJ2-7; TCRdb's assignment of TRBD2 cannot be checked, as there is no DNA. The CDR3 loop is CASSQDKAGSYEQYF.